This is a list of T cell receptor beta chains from one sample in a study of early T cells in non-severe SARS-CoV-2 infection. TCRdb used MiXCR to reprocess the 5' RACE reads, holding one entry per CDR3 protein. The top ten hold approximately 13% of the sample, which has over 30,000 distinct CDR3 sequences, around 6.9% seen once. Sequencing was performed on whole blood, taken at baseline. Receptors were obtained from an adult who was a healthcare worker with PCR-confirmed SARS-CoV-2 infection or an uninfected control (not recorded which). Both conserved end residues are part of each CDR3. D genes are given only for firm matches.

V gene	D gene	J gene	CDR3 protein
TRBV7-2	TRBD2	TRBJ2-7	CASSLTGTSGTYEQYF
TRBV2	TRBD2	TRBJ2-1	CASSEILAGGPYNEQFF
TRBV9	.	TRBJ2-7	CASSVQPSLDPYEQYF
TRBV20-1	.	TRBJ1-1	CSARHPGTTEAFF
TRBV7-2	TRBD2	TRBJ2-1	CAGGGTAGYNEQFF
TRBV6-1	TRBD1	TRBJ1-5	CASSASGGGGYSNQPQHF
TRBV7-8	.	TRBJ1-1	CASSPEIGGTEAFF
TRBV25-1	.	TRBJ2-3	CASSAGSGTDTQYF
TRBV12-3/TRBV12-4	.	TRBJ2-3	CASSLTPSTDTQYF
TRBV6-6	.	TRBJ1-5	CASSYSPGDNQPQHF
TRBV14	.	TRBJ2-1	CASSQDWLANEQFF
TRBV14	.	TRBJ2-1	CASSQGWGDEQFF
TRBV20-1	.	TRBJ2-1	CSGWRELSYNEQFF
TRBV18	TRBD1	TRBJ2-7	CASSRTGGTYEQYF
TRBV6-5	.	TRBJ1-2	CASSYGNNYGYTF
TRBV25-1	.	TRBJ2-1	CASSEGRQEQFF
TRBV12-3/TRBV12-4	.	TRBJ1-5	CASSHEAGSNQPQHF
TRBV6-1	.	TRBJ1-2	CASSENGFNYGYTF
TRBV20-1	.	TRBJ1-1	CSAKDLGPTEAFF
TRBV20-1	TRBD1	TRBJ1-3	CSAPGQGGNTIYF
TRBV6-5	TRBD2	TRBJ2-7	CASSNSGRATYEQYF
TRBV6-1	.	TRBJ1-1	CASSEAEGDNTEAFF
TRBV29-1	.	TRBJ2-2	CSVIDSNTGELFF
TRBV24-1	TRBD2	TRBJ2-7	CATSDSQTSARYEQYF
TRBV7-3	.	TRBJ2-7	CASSTDPYEQYF